The 2 T cell receptor beta chains reported below all come from one sample, sequenced in a study of spatial heterogeneity in lung cancer. As for time point: blood at routine non-recurrence follow-up after resection. TCRdb re-analysed the 5' RACE reads in MiXCR, keeping a single row per CDR3 protein. This sample has fewer than 1,200 distinct CDR3 sequences, with around 42% found just once. This specimen consisted of PBMCs, obtained at follow-up. The receptors stem from a female donor with early-stage non-small cell lung cancer.

A word on this clonotype: This beta chain is off target for a library built for alpha chains, so its abundance means little. The V and J genes are TRBV6-5 and TRBJ2-7; D is perhaps TRBD1 (5 bases). Looked up from germline, CDR1 is MNHEY and CDR2 is SVGAGI. This CDR3 comprises 13 residues. V was trimmed by 0 bases and J by 6 bases, leaving 9 bases between them. CDR3 amino acids: CASSYSKGSEQYF. The CDR3 DNA is TGTGCCAGCAGTTACTCGAAGGGGTCCGAGCAGTACTTC.

The sample holds a few counts of this clonotype. Found in a library prepared for alpha chains, this beta chain is an off-target read, and its abundance has little meaning. CDR3 protein: CASSLVPSAYNEQFF. The CDR3 DNA reads as TGTGCCAGCAGCTTAGTCCCTAGTGCGTACAATGAGCAGTTCTTC. The V gene is TRBV7-2, the J gene TRBJ2-1; D gene ambiguous. Between the trimmed V and J ends, which lost 1 base and 4 bases, there was a span of 11 bases. This CDR3 has 15 amino acids. Germline CDR1 SGHTA, CDR2 FQGNSA.